The 21 T cell receptor beta chains below come from one sample, sequenced in a study of blood T cell repertoires in COVID-19. Measured with immunoSEQ multiplex PCR; TCRdb has only the in-frame clones, and not every one. The sample consists of some 350,000 clones, around 87% of them appearing once. The sequencing input was PBMCs or T cells enriched from blood (not recorded which). The source of these receptors is a man aged 18-30 years who had recovered from COVID-19.

The chain is built from TRBV5-4 and TRBJ2-7, with 10 bases that match TRBD2. After removal of 4 bases from V and 9 bases from J, the junction contained 10 bases not matched to a gene. CDR1 and CDR2 (germline): SGHNT, YYREEE (reference sequence). The length of the CDR3 is 14 residues. The DNA of the CDR3 is TGTGCCAGCAGCGAGGGACTAGCGCGGTCAGGGCAGTACTTC. Its translation is CASSEGLARSGQYF.

V and J are TRBV2 and TRBJ2-5; D is perhaps TRBD1 (6 bases). Trimming took off 7 bases at V and 5 bases at J, with 14 bases between the two ends. The CDR3 is 13 amino acids. Germline V gives CDR1 SNHLY, CDR2 FYNNEI. CDR3 region: CASNRQVEETQYF. The CDR3 DNA reads as TGTGCCAGCAACAGACAGGTTGAGGAGACCCAGTACTTC.

This clone appeared once. V is TRBV4-1 and J is TRBJ1-5; tentatively, D is TRBD1 (6 bases). Germline values: CDR1 MGHRA, CDR2 YSYEKL. Trimming removed 1 base at V and 6 bases at J, with 19 bases between. This CDR3 region has 17 residues. This CDR3 is CASSQVLPDRKGQPQHF. CDR3 nucleotide sequence: TGCGCCAGCAGCCAAGTCCTCCCCGACAGGAAAGGTCAGCCCCAGCATTTT.

The genes are TRBV7-9 and TRBJ1-1, with D perhaps TRBD1 (6 bases). Germline V gene data show CDR1 as SEHNR and CDR2 as FQNEAQ (reference sequence). The CDR3 totals 14 residues. Trimming shortened V by 2 bases and J by 7 bases, and 14 bases separated the two germline ends. The CDR3 protein is CASSLKVGGFEAFF. The CDR3, as DNA: TGTGCCAGCAGCTTAAAAGTAGGGGGTTTTGAAGCTTTCTTT.

The chain carries TRBV4-1 and TRBJ2-7; TRBD1 matches 8 bases. Trimming took 2 bases from V and 0 from J; bases not matched to a gene: 12. The CDR3 runs to 18 residues. Germline V gives CDR1 MGHRA, CDR2 YSYEKL. CDR3 bases: TGCGCCAGCAGCCAATTTATAGGGTTCAGGGGGCTCTCCTACGAGCAGTACTTC. Translated: CASSQFIGFRGLSYEQYF.

The V call is TRBV9, the J call TRBJ2-7, with TRBD1 matching over 8 bases. The CDR3 has 14 amino acids. Trimming took 4 bases from V and 3 from J; bases not matched to a gene: 6. Per germline, CDR1 SGDLS and CDR2 YYNGEE. CDR3 sequence: CASSRTGTNYEQYF. The CDR3 DNA reads as TGTGCCAGCAGCCGGACAGGGACCAACTACGAGCAGTACTTC.

The table lists this clone with many counts. The V and J genes are TRBV4-3 and TRBJ2-7; 7 bases map to TRBD1. Germline V gene lookup returns CDR1 LGHNA and CDR2 YSLEER. The CDR3 length is 18 residues. Trimming at V came to 0 bases and at J to 2 bases, leaving 13 bases not matched to a gene. CDR3 nucleotide sequence: TGCGCCAGCAGCCAAGATCCCGGACTCGGGACAGCCCCCTACGAGCAGTACTTC. Translation: CASSQDPGLGTAPYEQYF.

V is TRBV6-5 and J is TRBJ1-5, with D maybe TRBD1 (6 bases). The CDR3 consists of 16 residues. Germline assignment: CDR1 MNHEY and CDR2 SVGAGI. V lost 4 bases and J lost 6, with 19 bases in between. The CDR3 region has the DNA TGTGCCAGCAGTTCCTTGCAGGGGCCCTTCGTTCAGCCCCAGCATTTT. Translation gives CASSSLQGPFVQPQHF.

This chain connects TRBV7-2 to TRBJ2-3, with TRBD1 matching over 10 bases. The J segment lost 4 bases and the V segment lost 5 bases, leaving 9 bases of the junction unmatched. The CDR3 contains 16 residues. Looked up from germline, CDR1 is SGHTA and CDR2 is FQGNSA. CDR3 residues: CASSATGGQGSDTQYF. The CDR3 DNA sequence: TGTGCCAGCAGCGCGACAGGGGGACAGGGGTCAGATACGCAGTATTTT.

This sequence joins TRBV28 and TRBJ2-2; the match to TRBD1 covers 9 bases. This CDR3 has 15 residues. J was trimmed by 3 bases and V by 2 bases; bases with no gene match: 1. Germline lookup yields CDR1 MDHEN and CDR2 SYDVKM. As DNA, the CDR3 is TGTGCCAGCAGTTTAAACAGGGGGCACACCGGGGAGCTGTTTTTT. This encodes CASSLNRGHTGELFF.

CDR3: CSVLDRNYGYTF. The CDR3 bases are TGCAGCGTCCTCGACAGGAACTATGGCTACACCTTC. The chain uses TRBV29-1 and TRBJ1-2; tentatively, D is TRBD1 (6 bases). V was cut by 6 bases and J by 2 bases, with 10 bases left in between. The CDR3 length is 12 residues. Germline loops: CDR1 SQVTM, CDR2 ANQGSEA.

This chain joins TRBV7-8 and TRBJ2-3; 7 nucleotides match TRBD2. With V trimmed by 2 bases and J by 1 base, 0 bases remained unmatched. This CDR3 comprises 14 residues. CDR1 SGHVS and CDR2 FQNEAQ come from the germline V gene. The CDR3: CASSLSGGTDTQYF. CDR3 in DNA: TGTGCCAGCAGCTTAAGCGGGGGCACAGATACGCAGTATTTT.

The chain carries TRBV10-3 and TRBJ2-7, with 8 nucleotides matching TRBD1. The germline CDR1 and CDR2 sequences are ENHRY and SYGVKD. J gave up 4 bases and V 6 bases, and 8 bases lay outside the gene matches. The CDR3 spans 14 residues. CDR3 sequence reads: CAISLRDRSYEQYF. CDR3 DNA: TGTGCCATCAGCCTCCGGGACAGGAGTTACGAGCAGTACTTC.

For this clone: Other DNA sequences of this sample code for an identical CDR3. The rearrangement uses TRBV28 and TRBJ1-2; D is possibly TRBD1 (6 bases). The CDR3 contains 12 residues. Germline lookup yields CDR1 MDHEN and CDR2 SYDVKM. V lost 3 bases and J lost 5, with 7 bases in between. The CDR3 sequence: CASSFRGYGYTF. CDR3 in DNA: TGTGCCAGCAGTTTCAGGGGTTATGGCTACACCTTC.

This clone has a handful of counts. The rearrangement joins TRBV15 to TRBJ1-2; D may be TRBD1 (6 bases). V shed 0 bases and J shed 5 bases, with 16 bases lying between them. In germline, CDR1 is LNHNV, CDR2 YYDKDF (reference sequence). The CDR3 covers 16 residues. Written as DNA, the CDR3 is TGTGCCACCAGCAGAGATATATCGGGGGGCGGATATGGCTACACCTTC. Translation gives CATSRDISGGGYGYTF. The full variable domain, its missing parts supplied by reference TRBV15 and TRBJ1-2, is DAMVIQNPRYQVTQFGKPVTLSCSQTLNHNVMYWYQQKSSQAPKLLFHYYDKDFNNEADTPDNFQSRRPNTSFCFLDIRSPGLGDTAMYLCATSRDISGGGYGYTFGSGTRLTVV.

The chain combines TRBV19 with TRBJ1-4; tentative D call: TRBD1 (6 bases). The CDR3 is 14 amino acids. Trimming pared 7 bases from V and 7 bases from J, leaving 16 bases between. In germline, CDR1 is LNHDA, CDR2 SQIVND (reference sequence). The CDR3 loop reads CASTRTVVREKLFF. The CDR3 DNA is TGTGCCAGTACCCGGACAGTGGTACGTGAAAAACTGTTTTTT.

This clone was detected once. The rearrangement joins TRBV4-1 to TRBJ2-1; D unclear. The CDR3 runs 15 residues. The V end was cut by 2 bases, the J end by 5 bases, with 13 bases between. CDR1 is MGHRA, CDR2 YSYEKL, per germline. CDR3 protein: CASSQPVRLNNEQFF. CDR3 bases: TGCGCCAGCAGCCAACCCGTCCGCCTAAACAATGAGCAGTTCTTC.

V gene TRBV7-2 combines with J gene TRBJ2-7; D is unresolved. Germline assignment: CDR1 SGHTA and CDR2 FQGNSA. There are 14 residues in the CDR3. The germline V and J ends were trimmed by 4 bases and 1 base, with 11 bases remaining between them. The DNA of the CDR3 is TGTGCCAGCAGCTCCAACGTGGCATCCTACGAGCAGTACTTC. Translation: CASSSNVASYEQYF.

The genes are TRBV12-5 and TRBJ1-2; a weak D match, TRBD1 (6 bases). The germline gives CDR1 LGHNT, CDR2 FRNRAP. The length of the CDR3 is 12 residues. V was clipped by 4 bases and J by 8 bases, with 11 bases between them. The DNA of the CDR3 is TGTGCTAGTGGTTGGGGGACACAGGGCTACACCTTC. It codes for CASGWGTQGYTF. The variable domain in full, completed from reference TRBV12-5 and TRBJ1-2, reads DARVTQTPRHKVTEMGQEVTMRCQPILGHNTVFWYRQTMMQGLELLAYFRNRAPLDDSGMPKDRFSAEMPDATLATLKIQPSEPRDSAVYFCASGWGTQGYTFGSGTRLTVV.

The chain carries TRBV4-2 and TRBJ2-1, with TRBD1 matching over 11 bases. The CDR3 runs to 17 residues. Trimming at V came to 4 bases and at J to 2 bases, leaving 7 bases not matched to a gene. Germline V gene lookup returns CDR1 LGHNA and CDR2 YNFKEQ. The CDR3 loop reads CASSPLGQGEPYNEQFF. The CDR3 nucleotides are TGTGCCAGCAGCCCATTGGGACAGGGGGAACCCTACAATGAGCAGTTCTTC.

V gene TRBV21-1 combines with J gene TRBJ2-1; whether TRBD2, the table's D call, matches the DNA was not checked. TRBV21-1 is marked as a pseudogene. CDR3 length: 17 residues. This CDR3 is CASSNEGTSGNYNEQFF. CDR3 coding DNA: TGTGCCAGCAGCAATGAAGGGACTAGCGGAAACTACAATGAGCAGTTCTTC.